These 27 T cell receptor beta chains originate from one sample sequenced in a study of blood T cell repertoires in COVID-19. Profiling relied on immunoSEQ multiplex PCR, and the TCRdb table lists in-frame clones only, not all of them. The repertoire has over 130,000 clones, about 87% of them found once; the top ten carry under 4.5%. The sample consisted of PBMCs or T cells enriched from blood (not recorded which). The receptors come from a man aged 50 or older in a cohort exposed to, infected with or recovered from COVID-19 (not recorded which).

A few counts support this clone. The chain has TRBV11-2 and TRBJ1-2; tentative D call: TRBD1 (6 bases). Germline V gives CDR1 SGHAT, CDR2 FQNNGV. V lost 0 bases, J lost 3 bases, and 14 bases lay in between. This CDR3 comprises 16 residues. CDR3 DNA sequence: TGTGCCAGCAGCTTAGATTCGTGGGACACCTACTATGGCTACACCTTC. Translation: CASSLDSWDTYYGYTF.

The chain employs TRBV29-1 and TRBJ2-7; TRBD1 matches 7 bases. The CDR3 covers 12 residues. V gave up 3 bases and J gave up 3 bases; unmatched junction bases: 2. CDR1 and CDR2 (germline): SQVTM, ANQGSEA. DNA of the CDR3: TGCAGCGTTGAGGGGGACAGCTACGAGCAGTACTTC. Translating gives CSVEGDSYEQYF.

To note about this clone: The same CDR3 can be traced to other DNA sequences in this sample. The chain couples TRBV24-1 to TRBJ2-3, with TRBD2 matching over 9 bases. Per germline, CDR1 KGHDR and CDR2 SFDVKD. Trimming removed 3 bases from V and 3 bases from J; junction bases left unmatched: 3. This CDR3 spans 15 amino acids. CDR3 in amino acids: CATSDLTSGTDTQYF. The CDR3 DNA reads TGTGCCACCAGTGATCTTACTAGCGGGACAGATACGCAGTATTTT.

The chain recombines TRBV11-3 with TRBJ2-7, with 7 nucleotides matching TRBD2. The V gene's germline CDR1 is SGHNT and CDR2 YENEEA. The V gene end was trimmed by 1 base and the J gene end by 5 bases; junction bases not matched to a gene: 17. The length of the CDR3 is 18 residues. Here the CDR3 reads CASSLGGQVGGSMDEQYF. The CDR3 DNA reads as TGTGCCAGCAGCTTAGGAGGGCAAGTTGGCGGGAGTATGGACGAGCAGTACTTC.

The rearrangement links TRBV9 to TRBJ2-3, with a possible D match to TRBD1 (5 bases). Germline V lookup: CDR1 SGDLS, CDR2 YYNGEE. The CDR3 runs to 16 residues. The germline V and J ends were trimmed by 0 bases and 0 bases, with 11 bases remaining between them. For the CDR3, the DNA is TGTGCCAGCAGCGTAGGTGGGGCGGCTAGCACAGATACGCAGTATTTT. Amino acids: CASSVGGAASTDTQYF.

The rearrangement links TRBV2 to TRBJ2-7; 8 bases are a match to TRBD2. Per germline, CDR1 SNHLY and CDR2 FYNNEI. Trimming took 0 bases from V and 1 from J; bases not matched to a gene: 11. The CDR3 is made up of 18 amino acids. CDR3 nucleotides: TGTGCCAGCAGTGAAGCAGGGCCCGGGAGGGCCGGGTCCTACGAGCAGTACTTC. Translation: CASSEAGPGRAGSYEQYF.

This clone was recorded only once. This chain links TRBV12-3 or TRBV12-4 with TRBJ1-2; TRBD1 is a possible D gene (5 bases). The CDR3 length is 12 residues. Trimming removed 7 bases from V and 6 bases from J, with 12 bases in between. DNA of the CDR3: TGTGCCAGCACCCCGGACAACCATGGCTACACCTTC. This encodes CASTPDNHGYTF.

This chain uses TRBV30 with TRBJ1-3; D unclear. V shed 3 bases and J shed 0 bases, with 3 bases lying between them. The CDR3 consists of 12 residues. Germline lookup yields CDR1 GTSNPN and CDR2 SVGIG (reference sequence). The CDR3 DNA reads TGTGCCTGGAGCGGCTCTGGAAACACCATATATTTT. It translates to CAWSGSGNTIYF.

The chain uses TRBV18 and TRBJ2-7, with 8 bases fitting TRBD1. In germline, CDR1 is KGHSH, CDR2 LQKENI. V lost 6 bases to trimming and J lost 5 bases; unmatched junction nucleotides: 12. This CDR3 has 15 amino acids. The CDR3 DNA is TGTGCCAGCTCTCCCTCGTTAACAGGGGGAAACGAGCAGTACTTC. Residues: CASSPSLTGGNEQYF.

This chain joins TRBV5-4 and TRBJ1-2, with 8 nucleotides matching TRBD1. Germline V gene data show CDR1 as SGHNT and CDR2 as YYREEE (reference sequence). CDR3 length equals 14 residues. The junction had 6 bases not matched to a gene; V was cut back by 0 bases and J by 8 bases. CDR3 region: CASSLVQGALGYTF. The CDR3 DNA sequence: TGTGCCAGCAGCTTGGTTCAGGGGGCATTGGGCTACACCTTC.

J is TRBJ1-2 and V is TRBV9, with D perhaps matching TRBD1 (6 bases). V lost 3 bases and J lost 7, with 22 bases in between. This CDR3 spans 16 amino acids. Germline CDR1 reads SGDLS; CDR2 reads YYNGEE. CDR3 in DNA: TGTGCCAGCAGCGAGATCCCGGGACATGGGTCGTCTGGCTACACCTTC. Translating gives CASSEIPGHGSSGYTF.

This clone was picked up a small number of times. The chain couples TRBV6-5 to TRBJ2-4; tentatively, D is TRBD2 (5 bases). Trimming took off 5 bases at V and 0 bases at J, with 11 bases between the two ends. The length of the CDR3 is 15 residues. From germline, CDR1 is MNHEY and CDR2 SVGAGI. Here the CDR3 DNA reads TGTGCCAGCAGTATCGGGGTAGAAGCCAAAAACATTCAGTACTTC. Translated, it gives CASSIGVEAKNIQYF.

V and J are TRBV11-2 and TRBJ2-5; TRBD1 might be the D (5 bases). There are 13 residues in the CDR3. Germline CDR1 reads SGHAT; CDR2 reads FQNNGV. V lost 0 bases, J lost 5 bases, and 7 bases lay in between. CDR3 coding DNA: TGTGCCAGCAGCTTAGATCCAGGGGAGACCCAGTACTTC. This codes for CASSLDPGETQYF.

The chain uses TRBV10-1 and TRBJ2-3, with TRBD2 as a possible D gene (6 bases). CDR1 and CDR2 from the germline V gene are WNHNN and SYGVQD (reference sequence). There are 14 residues in the CDR3. V lost 2 bases, J lost 5 bases, and 11 bases lay in between. For the CDR3, the DNA is TGCGCCAGCAGTGAGGCCGTCGGGAGAGATACGCAGTATTTT. It encodes CASSEAVGRDTQYF.

This chain joins TRBV5-1 and TRBJ1-4, with D possibly matching TRBD1 (5 bases). CDR3 size: 15 residues. Deletions cut 0 bases from V and 8 bases from J, with 14 bases between. CDR1 and CDR2 from the germline V gene are SGHRS and YFSETQ. The CDR3 DNA sequence: TGCGCCAGCAGCTTGGTTGGAGGGGACGGGGAAAAACTGTTTTTT. The encoded protein is CASSLVGGDGEKLFF.

The chain recombines TRBV10-3 with TRBJ2-7; TRBD2 aligns across 7 bases. Germline V gene lookup returns CDR1 ENHRY and CDR2 SYGVKD. The CDR3 loop spans 12 amino acids. V lost 6 bases and J lost 6; bases outside the gene matches: 5. CDR3 in DNA: TGTGCCATCAGCGGGACGGGGGGCGAGCAGTACTTC. As protein: CAISGTGGEQYF.

This clone was detected once. This chain links TRBV28 with TRBJ2-2; 8 bases align to TRBD2. The germline V gene encodes CDR1 MDHEN and CDR2 SYDVKM. The CDR3 runs to 13 residues. The CDR3: CAHGRASTGELFF. In DNA, the CDR3 is TGTGCACACGGGAGGGCCAGCACCGGGGAGCTGTTTTTT.

This rearrangement joins TRBV7-2 to TRBJ1-5; 9 bases match TRBD1. The CDR3 totals 14 residues. The V and J ends lost 5 bases and 7 bases, in that order; junction bases with no gene match: 6. Germline V gene data show CDR1 as SGHTA and CDR2 as FQGNSA. In DNA, the CDR3 is TGTGCCAGCAGCCTGGGACAGGGTAACCAGCCCCAGCATTTT. It encodes CASSLGQGNQPQHF.

The count of this clone is one. The J gene is TRBJ1-5, the V gene TRBV7-6; D unresolved. This CDR3 comprises 14 residues. Germline loops: CDR1 SGHVS, CDR2 FNYEAQ. V dropped 5 bases and J dropped 5 bases, with 13 bases sitting between them. CDR3 loop: CASSRGREDQPQHF. The CDR3, as DNA: TGTGCCAGCAGCCGCGGGAGGGAAGATCAGCCCCAGCATTTT.

The V and J genes are TRBV18 and TRBJ1-2, with D possibly matching TRBD1 (5 bases). CDR1 KGHSH and CDR2 LQKENI come from the germline V gene. This CDR3 contains 13 residues. The V end lost 5 bases, the J end lost 5 bases, and 12 bases lay between the germline ends. CDR3 in DNA: TGTGCCAGCTCAAGACCGGGGGATTATGGCTACACCTTC. It encodes CASSRPGDYGYTF. The full variable domain, rest sourced from reference TRBV18 and TRBJ1-2, is NAGVMQNPRHLVRRRGQEARLRCSPMKGHSHVYWYRQLPEEGLKFMVYLQKENIIDESGMPKERFSAEFPKEGPSILRIQQVVRGDSAAYFCASSRPGDYGYTFGSGTRLTVV.

The rearrangement links TRBV25-1 to TRBJ2-7, with D possibly TRBD1 on 5 matching bases. CDR3 length: 13 residues. V shed 7 bases and J shed 0 bases, with 10 bases lying between them. The V gene's germline CDR1 is MGHDK and CDR2 SYGVNS. CDR3 sequence: CASTQGLSYEQYF. CDR3 sequence (DNA): TGTGCCAGCACCCAGGGCCTCTCCTACGAGCAGTACTTC.

V is TRBV27 and J is TRBJ2-1, with 11 nucleotides matching TRBD2. V was clipped by 5 bases and J by 6 bases; unmatched bases: 9. Germline values: CDR1 MNHEY, CDR2 SMNVEV (reference sequence). The CDR3 extends over 16 amino acids. The chain's CDR3 is CASSPLTSGNPNEQFF. CDR3 DNA sequence: TGTGCCAGCAGTCCCCTGACTAGCGGGAATCCCAATGAGCAGTTCTTC.

The rearrangement joins TRBV6-5 to TRBJ2-7; perhaps TRBD1 as D (6 bases). Per the germline V gene, CDR1 is MNHEY and CDR2 is SVGAGI. This CDR3 is 14 amino acids long. Trimming removed 0 bases at V and 4 bases at J, with 10 bases between. The CDR3 protein is CASSYSDSLYEQYF. DNA for the CDR3: TGTGCCAGCAGTTACTCGGACAGTCTATACGAGCAGTACTTC.

The rearrangement joins TRBV21-1 to TRBJ1-5; the table assigns TRBD1, which was not confirmed against the DNA. TRBV21-1 represents a pseudogene. There are 14 residues in the CDR3. The CDR3 region is CATPTGGPNQPQHF. The CDR3 DNA follows: TGTGCCACCCCGACAGGGGGCCCTAATCAGCCCCAGCATTTT.

The V and J genes are TRBV12-5 and TRBJ2-3; maybe TRBD2 (6 bases). V gave up 6 bases and J gave up 0 bases, with 10 bases separating them. CDR1 and CDR2 (germline): LGHNT, FRNRAP. The length of the CDR3 is 14 residues. CDR3 sequence reads: CASGPGTSTDTQYF. The DNA of the CDR3 is TGTGCTAGTGGACCCGGGACTAGCACAGATACGCAGTATTTT. Full variable domain (missing parts from reference TRBV12-5 and TRBJ2-3): DARVTQTPRHKVTEMGQEVTMRCQPILGHNTVFWYRQTMMQGLELLAYFRNRAPLDDSGMPKDRFSAEMPDATLATLKIQPSEPRDSAVYFCASGPGTSTDTQYFGPGTRLTVL.

The chain carries TRBV27 and TRBJ2-6; D might be TRBD2 (6 bases). In germline, CDR1 is MNHEY, CDR2 SMNVEV (reference sequence). V lost 8 bases and J 3 bases, leaving 23 bases between the germline ends. CDR3 length: 18 residues. CDR3 loop: CASALGGVLGGGANVLTF. CDR3 bases: TGTGCCAGCGCCCTTGGCGGGGTTCTAGGTGGTGGGGCCAACGTCCTGACTTTC.

This chain joins TRBV12-3 or TRBV12-4 and TRBJ2-1; D possibly corresponds to TRBD2 (5 bases). The CDR3 totals 13 residues. The germline V and J ends were trimmed by 5 bases and 10 bases, with 15 bases remaining between them. CDR3 nucleotide sequence: TGTGCCAGCAGTCCCCGGAGCGGCTGGGAGCAGTTCTTC. This codes for CASSPRSGWEQFF.